The next 25 T cell receptor beta chains were all read from a single sample in a study of blood T cell repertoires in COVID-19. Only in-frame clones appear in the TCRdb table, and some are missing; sequencing was by immunoSEQ multiplex PCR. Here the sample spans approximately 360,000 clones, 89% being singletons. The specimen sequenced was peripheral blood. Receptor source: a man aged 40-55 years with acute or convalescent COVID-19.

This chain uses TRBV15 with TRBJ1-2, with D tentatively TRBD1 (5 bases). V shed 5 bases and J shed 2 bases, with 18 bases lying between them. The CDR3 is 16 residues long. In germline, CDR1 is LNHNV, CDR2 YYDKDF (reference sequence). This CDR3 reads CATSGASGVRNYGYTF. The DNA for the CDR3 is TGTGCCACCAGCGGGGCGAGCGGGGTCCGCAACTATGGCTACACCTTC.

V usage is TRBV30 and J usage is TRBJ1-6; D remains ambiguous. Germline CDR1 and CDR2: GTSNPN and SVGIG (reference sequence). Between the trimmed V and J ends, which lost 5 bases and 8 bases, there was a span of 19 bases. The CDR3 consists of 15 residues. DNA of the CDR3: TGTGCCTGGGCGCACAGCGGCCTGGCTGATTCACCCCTCCACTTT. Translated: CAWAHSGLADSPLHF.

The genes are TRBV9 and TRBJ2-3; TRBD1 matches at 7 bases. The V gene's germline CDR1 is SGDLS and CDR2 YYNGEE. The CDR3 has 14 amino acids. J lost 1 base, V lost 5 bases, and 4 bases had no gene match. CDR3 residues: CASSPDRGTDTQYF. In DNA, the CDR3 is TGTGCCAGCAGTCCCGACAGGGGCACAGATACGCAGTATTTT.

This chain joins TRBV6-2 or TRBV6-3 and TRBJ1-2; a weak D match, TRBD1 (6 bases). Trimming shortened V by 5 bases and J by 6 bases, and 13 bases separated the two germline ends. Germline loops: CDR1 MNHEY, CDR2 SVGEGT. The CDR3 is 13 amino acids. The CDR3 sequence: CASSRQVQHGYTF. In DNA form, the CDR3 reads TGTGCCAGCAGTCGACAGGTGCAACATGGCTACACCTTC.

In its sample, this clone was seen a few times. This sequence joins TRBV5-4 and TRBJ2-2, with TRBD2 matching over 8 bases. CDR3 length equals 15 residues. The trim removed 4 bases at V and 7 bases at J, leaving 9 bases unmatched. Germline loops: CDR1 SGHNT, CDR2 YYREEE (reference sequence). In DNA form, the CDR3 reads TGTGCCAGCAGCCGAGACGGACTAGCTGGCGGGGAGCTGTTTTTT. Translating it yields CASSRDGLAGGELFF.

This chain uses TRBV5-1 with TRBJ2-3, with 7 bases matching TRBD2. The trim removed 4 bases at V and 5 bases at J, leaving 10 bases unmatched. In germline, CDR1 is SGHRS, CDR2 YFSETQ. The CDR3 consists of 15 residues. The DNA for the CDR3 is TGCGCCAGCAGCCGCCAGAGCGGGGTAGAAGATACGCAGTATTTT. Protein sequence: CASSRQSGVEDTQYF. The whole variable domain, remainder taken from reference TRBV5-1 and TRBJ2-3, is KAGVTQTPRYLIKTRGQQVTLSCSPISGHRSVSWYQQTPGQGLQFLFEYFSETQRNKGNFPGRFSGRQFSNSRSEMNVSTLELGDSALYLCASSRQSGVEDTQYFGPGTRLTVL.

The CDR3 here is CASSGRNYGYTF. The CDR3 coding sequence is TGTGCCAGCAGCGGTAGAAACTATGGCTACACCTTC. The V call is TRBV9, the J call TRBJ1-2; the D is unclear. The V and J ends lost 3 bases and 2 bases respectively, with 5 bases between them. There are 12 residues in the CDR3. Germline loops: CDR1 SGDLS, CDR2 YYNGEE.

The chain combines TRBV24-1 with TRBJ2-3, with 9 bases lining up with TRBD2. Losses at the gene ends were 4 bases for V and 5 bases for J; bases not matched to a gene: 12. Germline-derived CDR1 and CDR2 are KGHDR and SFDVKD. The CDR3 runs 17 residues. Written as DNA, the CDR3 is TGTGCCACCAGTGACCCCTGGGGTAGCGGGGGAGGAGATACGCAGTATTTT. Residues: CATSDPWGSGGGDTQYF.

The V gene is TRBV19, the J gene TRBJ1-1, with 7 nucleotides matching TRBD1. CDR3 size: 15 residues. J was trimmed by 0 bases and V by 6 bases; bases with no gene match: 7. Germline V gene data show CDR1 as LNHDA and CDR2 as SQIVND (reference sequence). CDR3 in DNA: TGTGCCAGTAGGGGACCGGGACAGATGAACACTGAAGCTTTCTTT. As protein: CASRGPGQMNTEAFF.

The genes are TRBV7-9 and TRBJ1-2; D unresolved. The germline V and J ends were trimmed by 1 base and 8 bases, with 8 bases remaining between them. Germline V gene lookup returns CDR1 SEHNR and CDR2 FQNEAQ (reference sequence). The CDR3 totals 12 residues. The CDR3 DNA is TGTGCCAGCAGCTTAGTCGAGTGGGGCTACACCTTC. Amino acid sequence: CASSLVEWGYTF. The full variable domain, with the rest looked up from reference TRBV7-9 and TRBJ1-2, is DTGVSQNPRHKITKRGQNVTFRCDPISEHNRLYWYRQTLGQGPEFLTYFQNEAQLEKSRLLSDRFSAERPKGSFSTLEIQRTEQGDSAMYLCASSLVEWGYTFGSGTRLTVV.

The rearrangement links TRBV29-1 to TRBJ2-5, with TRBD2 matching over 9 bases. The CDR3 has 19 residues. With 6 bases clipped from V and 1 base from J, the junction kept 21 bases outside the gene matches. CDR1 and CDR2 from the germline V gene are SQVTM and ANQGSEA. CDR3 sequence reads: CSVLLAGPKAGGPQETQYF. CDR3 bases: TGCAGCGTCCTTTTGGCAGGGCCGAAAGCGGGAGGCCCCCAAGAGACCCAGTACTTC.

The chain is built from TRBV24-1 and TRBJ1-1; D may be TRBD1 (5 bases). The CDR3 is 16 residues long. CDR1 and CDR2 from the germline V gene are KGHDR and SFDVKD. Trimming left V 6 bases short and J 6 bases short, with 22 bases between. The CDR3 DNA sequence: TGTGCCACCAGTCGGGGGGGGGTAACAGGACCCCCTGAAGCTTTCTTT. Amino acid sequence: CATSRGGVTGPPEAFF.

The rearrangement joins TRBV4-1 to TRBJ1-2; D is perhaps TRBD1 (6 bases). Germline V gene sequence: CDR1 MGHRA, CDR2 YSYEKL. The CDR3 has 16 amino acids. V dropped 4 bases and J dropped 4 bases, with 19 bases sitting between them. The CDR3 DNA sequence: TGCGCCAGCAGCCCCTACCCTTGGACAGAAGTCTATGGCTACACCTTC. This gives the protein CASSPYPWTEVYGYTF.

V is TRBV10-3 and J is TRBJ2-3; the D gene is possibly TRBD1 (6 bases). The V gene lost 10 bases and the J gene lost 0 bases, with 11 bases spanning the gap. Germline V lookup: CDR1 ENHRY, CDR2 SYGVKD. The CDR3 has 13 amino acids. CDR3 in DNA: TGTGCCACTAGGACAGTAAGCACAGATACGCAGTATTTT. Translation gives CATRTVSTDTQYF.

The V gene is TRBV7-3, the J gene TRBJ2-1; unclear D gene. This CDR3 is built from 13 residues. Germline CDR1 SGHTA, CDR2 FQGTGA. V shed 1 base and J shed 8 bases, with 9 bases lying between them. The CDR3 reads CASSLNRLDEQFF. CDR3 DNA: TGTGCCAGCAGCTTAAATAGGCTAGATGAGCAGTTCTTC.

The chain is built from TRBV29-1 and TRBJ2-7, with 10 positions matching TRBD2. V gave up 3 bases and J gave up 2 bases; unmatched junction bases: 4. Germline-derived CDR1 and CDR2 are SQVTM and ANQGSEA. The length of the CDR3 is 14 residues. CDR3 in amino acids: CSVESGRATYEQYF. The CDR3 DNA reads TGCAGCGTTGAGAGCGGGAGGGCCACCTACGAGCAGTACTTC.

The rearrangement joins TRBV29-1 to TRBJ2-1; possible D gene TRBD2, 6 bases. V dropped 6 bases and J dropped 9 bases, with 18 bases sitting between them. Germline V gene sequence: CDR1 SQVTM, CDR2 ANQGSEA. The CDR3 runs to 13 residues. The CDR3 coding sequence is TGCAGCGTACCGGGACTTTTGGTTGGTGAGCAGTTCTTC. Protein product: CSVPGLLVGEQFF.

The rearrangement links TRBV3-1 (or the pseudogene TRBV3-2) to TRBJ2-5; 8 positions match TRBD1. Germline V lookup: CDR1 LGHDT, CDR2 YNNKEL (reference sequence). The CDR3 contains 16 residues. V was clipped by 4 bases and J by 3 bases; unmatched bases: 10. As DNA, the CDR3 is TGTGCCAGCAGCCTCGCGGCACAGGGGGTTGAAGAGACCCAGTACTTC. It codes for CASSLAAQGVEETQYF.

V is TRBV11-2 and J is TRBJ2-1; 10 bases agree with TRBD2. CDR1 is SGHAT and CDR2 is FQNNGV in the germline V gene. After removal of 5 bases from V and 7 bases from J, the junction contained 8 bases not matched to a gene. The CDR3 sequence is 15 residues long. The CDR3 region is CASSQPAGGQNEQFF. CDR3 bases: TGTGCCAGCAGCCAGCCAGCGGGGGGGCAAAATGAGCAGTTCTTC.

This clone was counted between two and nine times. The J gene is TRBJ2-1, the V gene TRBV13; no definite D call. The V and J ends lost 5 bases and 8 bases respectively, with 10 bases between them. CDR1 and CDR2 (germline): PRHDT, FYEKMQ (reference sequence). The CDR3 sequence is 12 residues long. In DNA form, the CDR3 reads TGTGCCAGCAGCCCGAGGATGGATGAGCAGTTCTTC. It encodes CASSPRMDEQFF. The full variable domain, completed using reference TRBV13 and TRBJ2-1, is AAGVIQSPRHLIKEKRETATLKCYPIPRHDTVYWYQQGPGQDPQFLISFYEKMQSDKGSIPDRFSAQQFSDYHSELNMSSLELGDSALYFCASSPRMDEQFFGPGTRLTVL.

J is TRBJ2-1 and V is TRBV27; D is perhaps TRBD2 (6 bases). Trimming took off 10 bases at V and 3 bases at J, with 13 bases between the two ends. Germline CDR1 and CDR2: MNHEY and SMNVEV (reference sequence). The CDR3 length is 13 residues. In nucleotides, the CDR3 is TGTGCCACCAAATGGGGAGGCTACAATGAGCAGTTCTTC. This encodes CATKWGGYNEQFF.

The V gene is TRBV12-3 or TRBV12-4, the J gene TRBJ1-1; a possible D gene is TRBD1 (6 bases). The CDR3 consists of 12 residues. The V end lost 6 bases, the J end lost 6 bases, and 11 bases lay between the germline ends. Here the CDR3 reads CASSPRGSEAFF. Here the CDR3 DNA reads TGTGCCAGCAGCCCCAGGGGTTCTGAAGCTTTCTTT.

Of note for this clone: A junction boundary mismatches the germline segment, possibly from a read error. Different DNA sequences within this sample yield the same CDR3. The chain joins TRBV7-7 to TRBJ1-1; D possibly corresponds to TRBD1 (5 bases). This CDR3 has 13 residues. From germline, CDR1 is SSHAT and CDR2 FNYEAQ (reference sequence). For the CDR3, the DNA is TGTGCTAGCAGCTTAACAGGGAACACTGAAGCTTTCTTT. Amino acid sequence: CASSLTGNTEAFF.

The chain employs TRBV28 and TRBJ1-3, with D possibly being TRBD1 (5 bases). Germline loops: CDR1 MDHEN, CDR2 SYDVKM. The CDR3 sequence is 14 residues long. Trimming shortened V by 3 bases and J by 4 bases, and 10 bases separated the two germline ends. The CDR3 bases are TGTGCCAGCAGTTTCGGTACAGGCGGAAACACCATATATTTT. It codes for CASSFGTGGNTIYF.

The rearrangement links TRBV12-3 or TRBV12-4 to TRBJ1-2, with D tentatively TRBD1 (6 bases). The CDR3 loop spans 12 amino acids. V was clipped by 7 bases and J by 8 bases, with 14 bases between them. The CDR3 reads CASTNRVGGYTF. In nucleotides, the CDR3 is TGTGCCAGCACCAACAGGGTCGGCGGCTACACCTTC.